Below are 24 T cell receptor beta chains sequenced from a single sample in a study of beta chain features in type 1 diabetes. Points from the study as a whole: Shorter TCRB CDR3s, moderately but significantly so, were found in Type 1 diabetes patients in all four CD4+ subsets.

Expressed TCRB transcripts were sequenced because the isolated RNA had all been reverse transcribed beforehand. The method was immunoSEQ multiplex PCR; TCRdb's version includes in-frame clones alone and lacks a portion of them. The sample lists over 200,000 clones, roughly a tenth occurring once. These receptors' targets are unknown. Sequencing was carried out using naive CD4+ T cells from blood. These receptor sequences come from a man aged 25 to 40 with type 1 diabetes.

This clone was observed a few times. This chain links TRBV5-1 with TRBJ1-2, with 7 bases fitting TRBD1. From germline, CDR1 is SGHRS and CDR2 YFSETQ. This CDR3 is 17 amino acids long. The V segment lost 1 base and the J segment 2 bases; nucleotides outside the gene matches: 11. CDR3 DNA: TGCGCCAGCAGCTTGCTGCCTCCGGGACAGACAAACTATGGCTACACCTTC. Translation: CASSLLPPGQTNYGYTF. The complete variable domain, with remaining parts taken from reference TRBV5-1 and TRBJ1-2, reads KAGVTQTPRYLIKTRGQQVTLSCSPISGHRSVSWYQQTPGQGLQFLFEYFSETQRNKGNFPGRFSGRQFSNSRSEMNVSTLELGDSALYLCASSLLPPGQTNYGYTFGSGTRLTVV.

This clone was picked up a small number of times. The CDR3, as DNA: TGTGCCAGCAGCGATAGCGGGGGGGCTCCTGATACGCAGTATTTT. This codes for CASSDSGGAPDTQYF. This chain connects TRBV7-3 to TRBJ2-3; 11 bases are shared with TRBD2. Germline loops: CDR1 SGHTA, CDR2 FQGTGA. The V segment lost 5 bases and the J segment 6 bases; nucleotides outside the gene matches: 7. The CDR3 loop spans 15 amino acids.

The chain carries TRBV5-1 and TRBJ2-3, with D possibly TRBD2 on 5 matching bases. The CDR3 loop spans 15 amino acids. From germline, CDR1 is SGHRS and CDR2 YFSETQ. Trimming removed 0 bases at V and 0 bases at J, with 8 bases between. Written as DNA, the CDR3 is TGCGCCAGCAGCTTGGGAGCGGCTAGCACAGATACGCAGTATTTT. Amino acid sequence: CASSLGAASTDTQYF.

This clone has only a few counts. The chain links TRBV2 to TRBJ2-7; the match to TRBD1 covers 9 bases. The CDR3 covers 15 residues. V lost 2 bases to trimming and J lost 2 bases; unmatched junction nucleotides: 4. CDR1 is SNHLY, CDR2 FYNNEI, per germline. The CDR3 region is CASSESGQGAYEQYF. The CDR3 coding sequence is TGTGCCAGCAGTGAATCGGGACAGGGTGCCTACGAGCAGTACTTC. Full variable domain (outside the CDR3, taken from reference TRBV2 and TRBJ2-7): EPEVTQTPSHQVTQMGQEVILRCVPISNHLYFYWYRQILGQKVEFLVSFYNNEISEKSEIFDDQFSVERPDGSNFTLKIRSTKLEDSAMYFCASSESGQGAYEQYFGPGTRLTVT.

The rearrangement uses TRBV7-2 and TRBJ2-3, with D maybe TRBD1 (6 bases). Trimming removed 5 bases from V and 6 bases from J, with 12 bases in between. Germline CDR1 SGHTA, CDR2 FQGNSA. This CDR3 is built from 13 residues. The CDR3 is CASSLTGPDTQYF. Here the CDR3 DNA reads TGTGCCAGCAGCCTAACAGGGCCTGATACGCAGTATTTT.

J is TRBJ2-5 and V is TRBV28; 9 bases fit TRBD2. The length of the CDR3 is 16 residues. Germline CDR1 is MDHEN and CDR2 is SYDVKM. Unmatched junction bases numbered 6, after V lost 2 bases and J lost 2 bases. The CDR3, as DNA: TGTGCCAGCAGTTTAGGATCCGCGGGGGGGCAAGAGACCCAGTACTTC. This translates into CASSLGSAGGQETQYF.

In its sample, this clone was seen a few times. The chain has TRBV7-2 and TRBJ2-3; 15 nucleotides match TRBD2. Per the germline V gene, CDR1 is SGHTA and CDR2 is FQGNSA. V was pared by 5 bases and J by 4 bases, with 4 bases of the junction left unmatched. CDR3 length: 16 residues. The DNA of the CDR3 is TGTGCCAGCAGCCCCTGGACTAGCGGGGGGGCAGATACGCAGTATTTT. Its protein product is CASSPWTSGGADTQYF.

This clone showed up just a few times. J is TRBJ1-1 and V is TRBV29-1; TRBD1 matches 9 bases. V shed 6 bases, J shed 6 bases, and the junction held 17 bases outside the gene matches. Germline V gene data show CDR1 as SQVTM and CDR2 as ANQGSEA. This CDR3 has 16 amino acids. The DNA of the CDR3 is TGCAGCGTCGCCCCTCTTGACAGGGGGGTGCTCTCTGAAGCTTTCTTT. It is translated as CSVAPLDRGVLSEAFF.

The J gene is TRBJ2-7, the V gene TRBV7-6; TRBD2 agrees at 12 bases. Looked up from germline, CDR1 is SGHVS and CDR2 is FNYEAQ. The CDR3 is 14 residues long. V lost 3 bases and J lost 6; bases outside the gene matches: 3. The CDR3 DNA reads as TGTGCCAGCAGCTTCGGACTAGCGGGGAGCGAGCAGTACTTC. Translated, it gives CASSFGLAGSEQYF. Complete variable domain (other parts from reference TRBV7-6 and TRBJ2-7): GAGVSQSPRYKVTKRGQDVALRCDPISGHVSLYWYRQALGQGPEFLTYFNYEAQQDKSGLPNDRFSAERPEGSISTLTIQRTEQRDSAMYRCASSFGLAGSEQYFGPGTRLTVT.

The V call is TRBV7-9, the J call TRBJ1-1; no clear D. The V and J ends lost 2 bases and 5 bases respectively, with 9 bases between them. This CDR3 is 13 amino acids long. CDR1 SEHNR and CDR2 FQNEAQ come from the germline V gene (reference sequence). The CDR3 spells CASSLFGETEAFF. In DNA form, the CDR3 reads TGTGCCAGCAGCTTATTCGGGGAGACTGAAGCTTTCTTT.

The V call is TRBV27, the J call TRBJ2-3, with 11 bases lining up with TRBD1. The germline V gene encodes CDR1 MNHEY and CDR2 SMNVEV (reference sequence). V lost 8 bases and J lost 4; bases outside the gene matches: 5. The CDR3 is 14 residues long. DNA for the CDR3: TGTGCCAGCGGTGGGGACAGGGGGGCAGATACGCAGTATTTT. Its protein is CASGGDRGADTQYF.

The chain links TRBV4-3 to TRBJ1-1, with D possibly being TRBD1 (5 bases). Germline V gene data show CDR1 as LGHNA and CDR2 as YSLEER. With 5 bases removed from V and 11 bases from J, the gap between germline ends came to 18 bases. This CDR3 contains 13 residues. The CDR3 sequence is CASSNGGTAAAFF. The CDR3, as DNA: TGCGCCAGCAGCAATGGAGGGACCGCCGCTGCTTTCTTT.

This clone was detected a few times. The chain couples TRBV6-5 to TRBJ1-6; D is unresolved. This CDR3 spans 16 amino acids. The V end was cut by 2 bases, the J end by 7 bases, with 15 bases between. The germline V gene has CDR1 MNHEY and CDR2 SVGAGI. CDR3 bases: TGTGCCAGCAGTTACAGGAGCCTATCGAGAAATTCACCCCTCCACTTT. It yields the protein CASSYRSLSRNSPLHF.

The J gene is TRBJ2-7, the V gene TRBV5-1, with TRBD1 matching 7 bases. Germline V lookup: CDR1 SGHRS, CDR2 YFSETQ. V lost 0 bases to trimming and J lost 1 base; unmatched junction nucleotides: 4. This CDR3 has 15 residues. For the CDR3, the DNA is TGCGCCAGCAGCTTGGACGGGACAGCATCCTACGAGCAGTACTTC. Encoded protein: CASSLDGTASYEQYF.

The chain links TRBV4-1 to TRBJ2-2, with a possible D match to TRBD1 (5 bases). The V gene lost 4 bases and the J gene lost 4 bases, with 10 bases spanning the gap. Germline loops: CDR1 MGHRA, CDR2 YSYEKL. CDR3 length: 14 amino acids. The CDR3 DNA reads as TGCGCCAGCAGCCGGATAGGGGTCACCGGGGAGCTGTTTTTT. Its translation is CASSRIGVTGELFF.

This clone was seen a handful of times. This chain uses TRBV14 with TRBJ1-6, with 10 nucleotides matching TRBD1. CDR3 length: 14 amino acids. Trimming at V came to 5 bases and at J to 9 bases, leaving 4 bases not matched to a gene. Germline CDR1 and CDR2: SGHDN and FVKESK. The CDR3 protein is CASSLTGGLSPLHF. The CDR3 nucleotides are TGTGCCAGCAGCTTGACAGGGGGCCTTTCACCCCTCCACTTT.

This clone has more than one count but fewer than ten. The chain carries TRBV4-3 and TRBJ2-6; unclear D gene. CDR1 and CDR2 (germline): LGHNA, YSLEER. This CDR3 has 15 residues. Trimming removed 1 base at V and 2 bases at J, with 6 bases between. The chain's CDR3 is CASSQVAAGANVLTF. The CDR3 DNA follows: TGCGCCAGCAGCCAAGTGGCTGCTGGGGCCAACGTCCTGACTTTC.

This chain connects TRBV30 to TRBJ2-1; 15 bases fit TRBD2. Germline CDR1 reads GTSNPN; CDR2 reads SVGIG (reference sequence). The V gene end was trimmed by 8 bases and the J gene end by 15 bases; junction bases not matched to a gene: 11. CDR3 size: 13 residues. In DNA, the CDR3 is TGTGCCCGCTCCGGGACTAGCGGGGGGCAAGCGTTCTTC. The encoded protein is CARSGTSGGQAFF. Filled out from reference TRBV30 and TRBJ2-1, the complete variable domain reads SQTIHQWPATLVQPVGSPLSLECTVEGTSNPNLYWYRQAAGRGLQLLFYSVGIGQISSEVPQNLSASRPQDRQFILSSKKLLLSDSGFYLCARSGTSGGQAFFGPGTRLTVL.

The chain employs TRBV4-3 and TRBJ2-5, with TRBD2 matching 10 bases. The CDR3 contains 18 residues. Trimming removed 1 base from V and 2 bases from J; junction bases left unmatched: 10. Germline V gene data show CDR1 as LGHNA and CDR2 as YSLEER. The CDR3 reads CASSQGTAGGLRQETQYF. DNA of the CDR3: TGCGCCAGCAGCCAAGGGACAGCGGGGGGGCTGAGGCAAGAGACCCAGTACTTC.

This clone was observed a handful of times. The genes are TRBV4-3 and TRBJ2-3; D perhaps matches TRBD2 (6 bases). The germline V gene encodes CDR1 LGHNA and CDR2 YSLEER. The CDR3 totals 15 residues. V was pared by 4 bases and J by 3 bases, with 14 bases between. The CDR3 DNA reads as TGCGCCAGCAGCCGTCTGCGGGGTGGGACAGATACGCAGTATTTT. Translating it yields CASSRLRGGTDTQYF.

This chain joins TRBV4-2 and TRBJ2-3; maybe TRBD2 (6 bases). Germline loops: CDR1 LGHNA, CDR2 YNFKEQ. The V end lost 4 bases, the J end lost 0 bases, and 17 bases lay between the germline ends. The CDR3 length is 17 residues. CDR3 residues: CASSPSGTLSSTDTQYF. The DNA of the CDR3 is TGTGCCAGCAGCCCATCCGGGACTCTATCTAGCACAGATACGCAGTATTTT.

This clone appeared a few times. The chain links TRBV19 to TRBJ1-6; D gene uncertain. V shed 6 bases and J shed 9 bases, with 9 bases lying between them. Per the germline V gene, CDR1 is LNHDA and CDR2 is SQIVND (reference sequence). This CDR3 has 12 residues. CDR3 nucleotide sequence: TGTGCCAGTAGGGCAGATCCTTCACCCCTCCACTTT. This translates into CASRADPSPLHF. The whole variable domain, filled in from reference TRBV19 and TRBJ1-6, reads DGGITQSPKYLFRKEGQNVTLSCEQNLNHDAMYWYRQDPGQGLRLIYYSQIVNDFQKGDIAEGYSVSREKKESFPLTVTSAQKNPTAFYLCASRADPSPLHFGNGTRLTVT.

This clone turned up a few times. The genes are TRBV9 and TRBJ2-5; D may be TRBD2 (5 bases). CDR1 and CDR2 from the germline V gene are SGDLS and YYNGEE. The V end lost 0 bases, the J end lost 1 base, and 7 bases lay between the germline ends. The CDR3 sequence is 14 residues long. The DNA for the CDR3 is TGTGCCAGCAGCGTAGCGGGAATCCAAGAGACCCAGTACTTC. Translated, it gives CASSVAGIQETQYF.

The chain links TRBV6-4 to TRBJ1-2; D gene ambiguous. Germline CDR1 MRHNA, CDR2 SNTAGT. The CDR3 spans 11 residues. Trimming cost V 10 bases and J 8 bases, with 14 bases left between them. For the CDR3, the DNA is TGTGCCACCAGCGAGGGATCCGGCTACACCTTC. Translated: CATSEGSGYTF.